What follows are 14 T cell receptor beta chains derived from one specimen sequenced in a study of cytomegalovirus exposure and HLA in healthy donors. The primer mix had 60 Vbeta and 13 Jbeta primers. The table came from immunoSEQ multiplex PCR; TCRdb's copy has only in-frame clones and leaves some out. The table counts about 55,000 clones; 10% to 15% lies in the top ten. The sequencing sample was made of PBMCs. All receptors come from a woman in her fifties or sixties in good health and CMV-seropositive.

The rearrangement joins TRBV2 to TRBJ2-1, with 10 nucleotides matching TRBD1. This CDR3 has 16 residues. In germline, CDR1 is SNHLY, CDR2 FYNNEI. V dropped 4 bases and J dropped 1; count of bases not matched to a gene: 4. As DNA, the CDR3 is TGTGCCAGCAGTGGGATGGGACAGGGGTCCTACAATGAGCAGTTCTTC. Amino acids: CASSGMGQGSYNEQFF.

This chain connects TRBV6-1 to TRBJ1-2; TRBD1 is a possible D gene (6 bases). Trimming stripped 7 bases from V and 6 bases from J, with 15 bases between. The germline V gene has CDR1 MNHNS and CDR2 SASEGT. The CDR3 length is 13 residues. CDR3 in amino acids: CASNNQGNNGYTF. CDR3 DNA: TGTGCCAGCAACAATCAGGGGAATAATGGCTACACCTTC.

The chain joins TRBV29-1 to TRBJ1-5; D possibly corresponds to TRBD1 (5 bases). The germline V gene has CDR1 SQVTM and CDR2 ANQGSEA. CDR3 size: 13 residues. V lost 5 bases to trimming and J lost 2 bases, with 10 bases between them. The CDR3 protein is CSVWGGGNQPQHF. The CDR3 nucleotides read TGCAGCGTTTGGGGGGGAGGCAATCAGCCCCAGCATTTT.

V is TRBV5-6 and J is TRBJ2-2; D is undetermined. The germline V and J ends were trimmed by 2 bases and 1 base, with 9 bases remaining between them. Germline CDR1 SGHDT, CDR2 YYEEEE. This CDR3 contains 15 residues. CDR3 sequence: CASSLEARNTGELFF. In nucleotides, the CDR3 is TGTGCCAGCAGCTTAGAAGCGAGGAACACCGGGGAGCTGTTTTTT.

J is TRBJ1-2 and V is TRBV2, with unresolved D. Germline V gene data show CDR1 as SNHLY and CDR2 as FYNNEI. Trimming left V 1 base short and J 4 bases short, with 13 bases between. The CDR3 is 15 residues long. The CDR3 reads CASSEGGEGLYGYTF. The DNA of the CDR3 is TGTGCCAGCAGTGAAGGTGGAGAGGGCCTCTATGGCTACACCTTC.

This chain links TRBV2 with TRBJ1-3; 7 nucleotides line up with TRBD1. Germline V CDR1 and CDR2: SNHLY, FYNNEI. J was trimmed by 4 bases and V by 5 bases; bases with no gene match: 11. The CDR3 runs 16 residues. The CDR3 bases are TGTGCCAGCAGTTTTTTTCCACCGGGACAGGGAAACACCATATATTTT. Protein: CASSFFPPGQGNTIYF.

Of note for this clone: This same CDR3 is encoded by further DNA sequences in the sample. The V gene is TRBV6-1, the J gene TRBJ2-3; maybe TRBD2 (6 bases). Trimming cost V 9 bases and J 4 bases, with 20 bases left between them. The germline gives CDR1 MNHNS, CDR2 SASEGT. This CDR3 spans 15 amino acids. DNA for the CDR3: TGTGCCAGTACCCCTCTAGCGCAAGGGGCAGATACGCAGTATTTT. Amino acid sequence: CASTPLAQGADTQYF.

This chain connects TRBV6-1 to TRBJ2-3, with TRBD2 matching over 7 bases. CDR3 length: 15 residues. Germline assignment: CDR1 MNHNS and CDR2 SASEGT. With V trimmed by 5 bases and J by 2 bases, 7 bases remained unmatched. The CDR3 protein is CASSSTRGDTDTQYF. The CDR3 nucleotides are TGTGCCAGCAGTTCTACCCGGGGGGACACAGATACGCAGTATTTT.

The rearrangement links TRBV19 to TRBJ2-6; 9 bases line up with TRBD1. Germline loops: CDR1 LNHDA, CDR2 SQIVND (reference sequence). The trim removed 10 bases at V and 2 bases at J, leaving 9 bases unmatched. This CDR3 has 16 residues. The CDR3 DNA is TGTGCCACCGGGGACAGGGATTCTACTGGGGCCAACGTCCTGACTTTC. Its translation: CATGDRDSTGANVLTF.

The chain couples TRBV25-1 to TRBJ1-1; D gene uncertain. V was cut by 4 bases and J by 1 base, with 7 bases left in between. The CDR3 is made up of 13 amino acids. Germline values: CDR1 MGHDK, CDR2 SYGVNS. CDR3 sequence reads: CASSAGANTEAFF. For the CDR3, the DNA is TGTGCCAGCAGTGCCGGAGCGAACACTGAAGCTTTCTTT.

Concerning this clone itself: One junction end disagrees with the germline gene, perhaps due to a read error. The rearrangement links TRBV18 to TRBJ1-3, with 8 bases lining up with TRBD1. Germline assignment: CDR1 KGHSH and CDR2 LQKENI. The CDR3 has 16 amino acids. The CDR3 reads CASAPLRDRTGNTIYF. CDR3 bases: TGTGCCAGCGCACCACTTCGGGACAGGACTGGAAACACCATATATTTT.

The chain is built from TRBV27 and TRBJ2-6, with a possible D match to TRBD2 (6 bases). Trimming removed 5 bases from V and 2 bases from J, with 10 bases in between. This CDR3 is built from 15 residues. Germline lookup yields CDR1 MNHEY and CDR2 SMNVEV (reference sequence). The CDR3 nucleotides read TGTGCCAGCAGTCCCACGGGGGCTGGGGCCAACGTCCTGACTTTC. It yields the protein CASSPTGAGANVLTF.

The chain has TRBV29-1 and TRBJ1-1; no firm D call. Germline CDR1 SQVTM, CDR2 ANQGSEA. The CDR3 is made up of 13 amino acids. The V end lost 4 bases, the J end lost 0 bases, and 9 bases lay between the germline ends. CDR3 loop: CSVANNLNTEAFF. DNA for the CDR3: TGCAGCGTTGCAAACAATCTGAACACTGAAGCTTTCTTT.

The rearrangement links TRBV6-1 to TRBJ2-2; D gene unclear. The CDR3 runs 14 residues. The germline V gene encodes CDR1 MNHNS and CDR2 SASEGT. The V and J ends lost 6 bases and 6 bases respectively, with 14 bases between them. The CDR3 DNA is TGTGCCAGCAGATCGTACGACTCCCCCGGGGAGCTGTTTTTT. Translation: CASRSYDSPGELFF.